Below, 2 T cell receptor beta chains from the same sample are listed, as sequenced in a study of cytomegalovirus exposure and HLA in healthy donors. Primers for the PCR totalled 60 Vbeta and 13 Jbeta. Some clones are missing from TCRdb's copy, which holds only in-frame ones; the method was immunoSEQ multiplex PCR. The sample includes about 83,000 clones, roughly 77% of them seen just once. Sample: PBMCs. The receptors originated from a man aged 55 to 69 in good health and CMV-seronegative.

The CDR3 reads CASSLTTPGQGIYNEQFF. The CDR3 DNA sequence: TGCGCCAGCAGTCTCACCACTCCCGGACAGGGGATCTACAATGAGCAGTTCTTC. This chain links TRBV23-1 with TRBJ2-1, with 9 bases identical to TRBD1. TRBV23-1 is an open reading frame whose function is uncertain. V was pared by 4 bases and J by 3 bases, with 13 bases of the junction left unmatched. The CDR3 has 18 amino acids.

The chain employs TRBV5-1 and TRBJ1-1; D may be TRBD1 (6 bases). V gave up 0 bases and J gave up 4 bases, with 10 bases separating them. Per the germline V gene, CDR1 is SGHRS and CDR2 is YFSETQ. The CDR3 runs to 14 residues. This chain's CDR3 is CASSLVTGSTEAFF. The CDR3 nucleotides read TGCGCCAGCAGCTTGGTAACAGGGTCCACTGAAGCTTTCTTT.